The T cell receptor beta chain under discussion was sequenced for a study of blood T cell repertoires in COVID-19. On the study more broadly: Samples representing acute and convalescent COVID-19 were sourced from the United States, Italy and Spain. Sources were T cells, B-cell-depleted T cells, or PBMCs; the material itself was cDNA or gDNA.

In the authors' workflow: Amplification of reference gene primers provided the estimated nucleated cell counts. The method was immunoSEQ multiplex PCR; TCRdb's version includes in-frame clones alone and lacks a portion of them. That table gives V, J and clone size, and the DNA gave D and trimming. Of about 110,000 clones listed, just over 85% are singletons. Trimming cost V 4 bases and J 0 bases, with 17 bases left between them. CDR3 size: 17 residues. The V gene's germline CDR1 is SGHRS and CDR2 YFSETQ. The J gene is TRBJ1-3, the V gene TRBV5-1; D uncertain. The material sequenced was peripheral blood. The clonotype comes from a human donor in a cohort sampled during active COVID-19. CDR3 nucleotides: TGCGCCAGCAGCGAATCACAACCGGGGTCCTCTGGAAACACCATATATTTT. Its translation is CASSESQPGSSGNTIYF. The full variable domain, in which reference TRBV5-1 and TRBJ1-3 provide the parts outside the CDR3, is KAGVTQTPRYLIKTRGQQVTLSCSPISGHRSVSWYQQTPGQGLQFLFEYFSETQRNKGNFPGRFSGRQFSNSRSEMNVSTLELGDSALYLCASSESQPGSSGNTIYFGEGSWLTVV.